This T cell receptor beta chain is drawn from a study of blood T cell repertoires in COVID-19. Whole-study context: The United States, Italy and Spain supplied acute and convalescent COVID-19 samples.

Measured with immunoSEQ multiplex PCR; TCRdb has only the in-frame clones, and not every one. The sample lists roughly 400,000 clones, about 90% occurring once. Grouping used clinical history reported by participants in a survey and questionnaire. Deletions cut 5 bases from V and 9 bases from J, with 8 bases between. CDR3 length: 11 amino acids. CDR1 MDHEN and CDR2 SYDVKM come from the germline V gene. The receptor was isolated from a man between 18 and 35 years old who had recovered from COVID-19. Specimen: PBMCs or T cells enriched from blood (not recorded which). The genes are TRBV28 and TRBJ2-1; D perhaps matches TRBD2 (5 bases). In DNA, the CDR3 is TGTGCCAGCAGTCATGAGGGTGAGCAGTTCTTC. This codes for CASSHEGEQFF.